A single sample is the source of the 27 T cell receptor beta chains below, sequenced in a study of a mutant IDH1 vaccine in newly diagnosed glioma. Antigen specificity for these receptors is unknown. Data came from immunoSEQ multiplex PCR; TCRdb stores just in-frame clones and leaves some out. The sample has 100,000 to 150,000 clones; about four fifths are singletons. Described time point: week 11, during vaccination. Each vaccine dose was 300 ug of mutant IDH1 20-mer peptide, with topical imiquimod. The sequenced sample was PBMCs, obtained from a glioma patient whose treatment included an IDH1 peptide vaccine. The receptors were sampled from a man aged 35-49 years with glioma.

This rearrangement joins TRBV5-1 to TRBJ2-7, with D unclear. V lost 0 bases and J 2 bases, leaving 6 bases between the germline ends. The CDR3 contains 13 residues. Germline CDR1 SGHRS, CDR2 YFSETQ. The chain's CDR3 is CASSLGPTYEQYF. CDR3 DNA: TGCGCCAGCAGCTTGGGCCCCACCTACGAGCAGTACTTC.

The chain combines TRBV6-1 with TRBJ1-1; the D gene is possibly TRBD1 (6 bases). V lost 6 bases to trimming and J lost 1 base, with 9 bases between them. The CDR3 covers 13 residues. CDR1 and CDR2 (germline): MNHNS, SASEGT. CDR3 amino acids: CASRGGGNTEAFF. CDR3 coding DNA: TGTGCCAGCAGGGGGGGCGGGAACACTGAAGCTTTCTTT.

The chain links TRBV29-1 to TRBJ2-7; tentative D call: TRBD2 (5 bases). The ends were cut back, 5 bases at V and 5 bases at J, with 13 bases in the middle. CDR1 SQVTM and CDR2 ANQGSEA come from the germline V gene. The CDR3 consists of 12 residues. The CDR3 here is CSVTRGIHEQYF. The CDR3 nucleotides read TGCAGCGTTACACGGGGTATCCACGAGCAGTACTTC.

The chain carries TRBV28 and TRBJ1-6, with 9 bases fitting TRBD1. The V segment lost 6 bases and the J segment 10 bases; nucleotides outside the gene matches: 10. This CDR3 has 15 amino acids. Germline CDR1 reads MDHEN; CDR2 reads SYDVKM. In nucleotides, the CDR3 is TGTGCCAGCAGACCAACCGGGACAGGGTTATCACCCCTCCACTTT. The encoded protein is CASRPTGTGLSPLHF.

The chain combines TRBV4-2 with TRBJ2-7, with 7 bases identical to TRBD1. This CDR3 spans 16 amino acids. Germline V gene sequence: CDR1 LGHNA, CDR2 YNFKEQ. V dropped 4 bases and J dropped 0; count of bases not matched to a gene: 9. CDR3 region: CASSPLDRPSSYEQYF. The CDR3, as DNA: TGTGCCAGCAGCCCTCTGGACAGGCCAAGCTCCTACGAGCAGTACTTC.

This clone was recorded once. The rearrangement uses TRBV7-6 and TRBJ1-5; D gene uncertain. Germline loops: CDR1 SGHVS, CDR2 FNYEAQ. The CDR3 loop spans 18 amino acids. V lost 0 bases, J lost 0 bases, and 15 bases lay in between. The CDR3 DNA sequence: TGTGCCAGCAGCTTAGCGGTGGGCAATCGAAATAGCAATCAGCCCCAGCATTTT. Encoded protein: CASSLAVGNRNSNQPQHF.

The chain employs TRBV4-1 and TRBJ1-2; D uncertain. The V end was cut by 0 bases, the J end by 0 bases, with 11 bases between. The CDR3 totals 16 residues. Germline values: CDR1 MGHRA, CDR2 YSYEKL. CDR3 DNA: TGCGCCAGCAGCCAAGATGGCCTGATAGCTAACTATGGCTACACCTTC. It yields the protein CASSQDGLIANYGYTF.

The chain is built from TRBV6-5 and TRBJ2-7; no clear D gene. Trimming shortened V by 6 bases and J by 0 bases, and 15 bases separated the two germline ends. The CDR3 covers 15 residues. Germline V gene lookup returns CDR1 MNHEY and CDR2 SVGAGI. CDR3 in DNA: TGTGCCAGCAGACGTACGTGGGCAGGCTCCTACGAGCAGTACTTC. As protein: CASRRTWAGSYEQYF.

This clone was counted a few times. The chain uses TRBV2 and TRBJ1-6; a possible D gene is TRBD1 (5 bases). The CDR3 loop spans 15 amino acids. V lost 6 bases to trimming and J lost 9 bases, with 18 bases between them. Germline values: CDR1 SNHLY, CDR2 FYNNEI. CDR3 residues: CASRASGTLASPLHF. The CDR3 DNA sequence: TGTGCCAGCAGAGCCTCCGGGACTCTCGCTTCACCCCTCCACTTT.

This chain links TRBV7-9 with TRBJ2-5, with D unclear. V lost 5 bases and J 13 bases, leaving 14 bases between the germline ends. The CDR3 has 11 amino acids. From germline, CDR1 is SEHNR and CDR2 FQNEAQ (reference sequence). CDR3 nucleotides: TGTGCCAGCAGCCCTGTCGGCGCCGGGTACTTC. This translates into CASSPVGAGYF.

The chain employs TRBV6-4 and TRBJ2-7; D is ambiguous. V was shortened by 0 bases and J by 2 bases, with 8 bases between the two germline ends. The CDR3 is 14 amino acids. In germline, CDR1 is MRHNA, CDR2 SNTAGT. The CDR3 DNA follows: TGTGCCAGCAGTGACTCGGCAGGTCCCTACGAGCAGTACTTC. It translates to CASSDSAGPYEQYF.

J is TRBJ2-2 and V is TRBV2, with no clear D. V was trimmed by 7 bases and J by 1 base, leaving 13 bases between them. There are 15 residues in the CDR3. The germline V gene has CDR1 SNHLY and CDR2 FYNNEI. The CDR3 region is CASKRAIQNTGELFF. As DNA, the CDR3 is TGTGCCAGCAAACGGGCCATCCAGAACACCGGGGAGCTGTTTTTT.

This clone was seen once. V gene TRBV11-2 combines with J gene TRBJ2-3; D unresolved. V was cut by 1 base and J by 5 bases, with 1 base left in between. Germline V gene data show CDR1 as SGHAT and CDR2 as FQNNGV. This CDR3 has 11 amino acids. CDR3 DNA: TGTGCCAGCAGCTTAGTAGATACGCAGTATTTT. This encodes CASSLVDTQYF.

V usage is TRBV6-1 and J usage is TRBJ1-5; D ambiguous. Germline loops: CDR1 MNHNS, CDR2 SASEGT. The CDR3 consists of 15 residues. Trimming cost V 6 bases and J 4 bases, with 16 bases left between them. CDR3 nucleotides: TGTGCCAGCAGCGGGGAGGGAAGATCTAATCAGCCCCAGCATTTT. It translates to CASSGEGRSNQPQHF.

About this clone itself: At one end, the junction sequence differs from germline, possibly due to a read error. In the same sample, other DNA sequences code for this CDR3. The V call is TRBV5-1, the J call TRBJ1-4; D not certain. The CDR3 runs 13 residues. From germline, CDR1 is SGHRS and CDR2 YFSETQ. For the CDR3, the DNA is TGCGCTAGCAAACCGGGAGCTAATGAAAAACTGTTTTTT. Encoded protein: CASKPGANEKLFF.

The CDR3 is CASSLTGSSTDTQYF. DNA of the CDR3: TGCGCCAGCAGTTTGACCGGTTCCAGCACAGATACGCAGTATTTT. This chain uses TRBV5-1 with TRBJ2-3; D is uncertain. The germline gives CDR1 SGHRS, CDR2 YFSETQ. CDR3 length: 15 amino acids. Between the trimmed V and J ends, which lost 5 bases and 0 bases, there was a span of 13 bases.

The V call is TRBV11-2, the J call TRBJ2-1; 7 positions agree with TRBD2. There are 16 residues in the CDR3. J was trimmed by 3 bases and V by 2 bases; bases with no gene match: 7. From germline, CDR1 is SGHAT and CDR2 FQNNGV. The CDR3 is CASSLREGLIYNEQFF. CDR3 in DNA: TGTGCCAGCAGCTTAAGGGAGGGACTCATCTACAATGAGCAGTTCTTC.

The rearrangement links TRBV4-1 to TRBJ2-7; possible D gene TRBD2, 5 bases. CDR3 length: 13 residues. Trimming removed 4 bases from V and 0 bases from J, with 7 bases in between. The V gene's germline CDR1 is MGHRA and CDR2 YSYEKL. CDR3 nucleotide sequence: TGCGCCAGCAGCCCGGGGTTCTCCTACGAGCAGTACTTC. Its translation: CASSPGFSYEQYF.

V gene TRBV10-2 combines with J gene TRBJ2-7, with D perhaps TRBD2 (6 bases). Germline values: CDR1 WSHSY, CDR2 SAAADI. CDR3 length equals 14 residues. Deletions cut 2 bases from V and 0 bases from J, with 8 bases between. In nucleotides, the CDR3 is TGCGCCAGCAGTGAGGGGGGACTCTCCTACGAGCAGTACTTC. It specifies CASSEGGLSYEQYF.

This sequence joins TRBV2 and TRBJ2-7; 8 nucleotides align to TRBD2. Germline CDR1 and CDR2: SNHLY and FYNNEI. Germline trimming cut 3 bases from V and 2 bases from J; bases unmatched to any gene: 12. CDR3 length equals 17 residues. This CDR3 reads CASSESSPLAETYEQYF. CDR3 DNA sequence: TGTGCCAGCAGTGAGTCCTCCCCACTAGCGGAAACCTACGAGCAGTACTTC.

This clone was counted only a few times. The V gene is TRBV7-2, the J gene TRBJ1-4; D gene unclear. Germline CDR1 reads SGHTA; CDR2 reads FQGNSA. This CDR3 has 15 amino acids. The V and J ends lost 0 bases and 8 bases respectively, with 13 bases between them. CDR3 in amino acids: CASSLALGRLEKLFF. CDR3 coding DNA: TGTGCCAGCAGCTTAGCGCTAGGGCGGTTAGAAAAACTGTTTTTT.

The V call is TRBV27, the J call TRBJ2-7; perhaps TRBD1 as D (6 bases). The CDR3 runs to 15 residues. V lost 6 bases and J 0 bases, leaving 15 bases between the germline ends. The germline V gene has CDR1 MNHEY and CDR2 SMNVEV (reference sequence). The CDR3 loop reads CASSLQGVGSYEQYF. The DNA of the CDR3 is TGTGCCAGCAGCCTACAGGGTGTAGGCTCCTACGAGCAGTACTTC.

This sequence joins TRBV27 and TRBJ1-6; D is unclear. V was shortened by 6 bases and J by 10 bases, with 13 bases between the two germline ends. The CDR3 is 13 amino acids. Germline loops: CDR1 MNHEY, CDR2 SMNVEV (reference sequence). This CDR3 reads CASRYNTVSPLHF. For the CDR3, the DNA is TGTGCCAGCAGGTACAATACGGTCTCACCCCTCCACTTT.

This clone has a handful of counts. The chain uses TRBV28 and TRBJ1-5; D gene unclear. Germline loops: CDR1 MDHEN, CDR2 SYDVKM. This CDR3 region has 11 residues. Trimming took off 5 bases at V and 7 bases at J, with 6 bases between the two ends. The CDR3 protein is CASSPDQPQHF. In nucleotides, the CDR3 is TGTGCCAGCAGTCCCGACCAGCCCCAGCATTTT.

V is TRBV6-5 and J is TRBJ2-5; a weak D match, TRBD1 (5 bases). With 6 bases removed from V and 4 bases from J, the gap between germline ends came to 9 bases. Germline CDR1 reads MNHEY; CDR2 reads SVGAGI. The CDR3 has 12 amino acids. The CDR3 sequence is CASRDKRETQYF. The CDR3 DNA is TGTGCCAGCAGGGACAAGCGAGAGACCCAGTACTTC.

This sequence joins TRBV5-8 and TRBJ1-4, with a possible D match to TRBD1 (6 bases). Deletions cut 0 bases from V and 7 bases from J, with 13 bases between. Germline V gene sequence: CDR1 SGHTS, CDR2 YDEGEE. The CDR3 length is 15 residues. As DNA, the CDR3 is TGTGCCAGCAGCTTGGCGGGCAGGGGCGGTGAAAAACTGTTTTTT. It yields the protein CASSLAGRGGEKLFF.

The chain couples TRBV4-3 to TRBJ1-1; D may be TRBD1 (6 bases). V gave up 4 bases and J gave up 4 bases, with 19 bases separating them. Per the germline V gene, CDR1 is LGHNA and CDR2 is YSLEER. The CDR3 is 16 amino acids. CDR3 nucleotides: TGCGCCAGCAGCCTCGGAGCCTCGGGACAATTCACTGAAGCTTTCTTT. Its protein is CASSLGASGQFTEAFF.